These 5 T cell receptor beta chains came from one sample sequenced in a study of blood T cell repertoires in COVID-19. Repertoires were generated with immunoSEQ multiplex PCR, while TCRdb's copy carries only in-frame clones and drops some. The data hold roughly 80,000 clones, with roughly four fifths observed a single time. The sequencing sample was made of peripheral blood. The receptors were sampled from a human donor in a cohort sampled during active COVID-19.

This clone was observed once. The chain employs TRBV5-1 and TRBJ1-2; no clear D gene. V was clipped by 0 bases and J by 6 bases, with 9 bases between them. The CDR3 totals 13 residues. Germline V CDR1 and CDR2: SGHRS, YFSETQ. The DNA of the CDR3 is TGCGCCAGCAGCTTGGCCTTCACTGATGGCTACACCTTC. It encodes CASSLAFTDGYTF.

This clone occurred once. The V call is TRBV4-1, the J call TRBJ2-5; the match to TRBD1 covers 8 bases. CDR3 size: 14 residues. With 1 base clipped from V and 5 bases from J, the junction kept 3 bases outside the gene matches. Per the germline V gene, CDR1 is MGHRA and CDR2 is YSYEKL. The CDR3: CASSQARGRETQYF. In DNA form, the CDR3 reads TGCGCCAGCAGCCAAGCCAGGGGGCGGGAGACCCAGTACTTC.

CDR3 protein: CASRPTRDRGYEQYF. CDR3 nucleotides: TGTGCCAGCAGGCCTACCCGGGACAGGGGTTACGAGCAGTACTTC. The V and J genes are TRBV6-5 and TRBJ2-7, with TRBD1 matching over 10 bases. Looked up from germline, CDR1 is MNHEY and CDR2 is SVGAGI. The CDR3 covers 15 residues. The junction had 9 bases not matched to a gene; V was cut back by 6 bases and J by 4 bases.

V gene TRBV19 combines with J gene TRBJ1-3, with 9 bases fitting TRBD1. J lost 7 bases, V lost 4 bases, and 8 bases had no gene match. Germline V CDR1 and CDR2: LNHDA, SQIVND (reference sequence). There are 15 residues in the CDR3. This CDR3 is CASSNRGTGRNTIYF. The DNA for the CDR3 is TGTGCCAGTAGTAATCGAGGGACAGGGCGGAACACCATATATTTT.

This chain uses TRBV24-1 with TRBJ2-3, with D possibly being TRBD2 (6 bases). Germline CDR1 KGHDR, CDR2 SFDVKD. The V end was cut by 2 bases, the J end by 4 bases, with 21 bases between. The CDR3 is 18 residues long. The CDR3 DNA follows: TGTGCCACCAGTGATTGGAGGCGGGGTGTTGGGGACCCAGATACGCAGTATTTT. It translates to CATSDWRRGVGDPDTQYF.